The 25 T cell receptor beta chains below come from one sample, sequenced in a study of T cell responses to AZD1222 COVID-19 vaccine. Profiled with immunoSEQ multiplex PCR; TCRdb holds only in-frame clones, not every one. The data show about 60,000 clones, with around nine tenths seen just once and 6.3% held by the top ten. Material: peripheral blood, obtained 28 days after the second dose of the MenACWY control vaccine. Receptors were obtained from an adult who received the MenACWY meningococcal vaccine as a control.

The chain uses TRBV5-6 and TRBJ1-2; D remains ambiguous. V was shortened by 1 base and J by 4 bases, with 11 bases between the two germline ends. Germline V CDR1 and CDR2: SGHDT, YYEEEE. The CDR3 contains 14 residues. The CDR3 reads CASSLYLGSYGYTF. As DNA, the CDR3 is TGTGCCAGCAGCTTGTATCTGGGTTCCTATGGCTACACCTTC.

This chain joins TRBV11-2 and TRBJ2-7; TRBD1 aligns across 10 bases. J lost 2 bases, V lost 6 bases, and 4 bases had no gene match. The CDR3 has 14 amino acids. The germline V gene encodes CDR1 SGHAT and CDR2 FQNNGV. The CDR3 protein is CASRGTGATYEQYF. In nucleotides, the CDR3 is TGTGCCAGCAGGGGGACAGGGGCGACCTACGAGCAGTACTTC.

The chain carries TRBV5-4 and TRBJ2-7; D remains ambiguous. CDR1 is SGHNT, CDR2 YYREEE, per germline (reference sequence). V lost 0 bases to trimming and J lost 5 bases, with 12 bases between them. The CDR3 covers 14 residues. This chain's CDR3 is CASSLAWAVNEQYF. CDR3 coding DNA: TGTGCCAGCAGCTTGGCCTGGGCCGTCAACGAGCAGTACTTC.

The chain is built from TRBV24-1 and TRBJ2-1; TRBD1 agrees at 11 bases. Germline loops: CDR1 KGHDR, CDR2 SFDVKD. The CDR3 length is 16 residues. J was trimmed by 3 bases and V by 8 bases; bases with no gene match: 8. The CDR3 is CATIGSGTGGYNEQFF. CDR3 DNA sequence: TGTGCCACCATCGGTTCGGGGACAGGGGGCTACAATGAGCAGTTCTTC.

The J gene is TRBJ2-2, the V gene TRBV6-2 or TRBV6-3; D is ambiguous. Trimming shortened V by 5 bases and J by 3 bases, and 4 bases separated the two germline ends. The CDR3 is made up of 12 amino acids. Germline CDR1 and CDR2: MNHEY and SVGEGT. CDR3: CASSTYTGELFF. In nucleotides, the CDR3 is TGTGCCAGCAGTACCTACACCGGGGAGCTGTTTTTT.

The rearrangement links TRBV9 to TRBJ1-5, with D maybe TRBD1 (5 bases). There are 15 residues in the CDR3. The germline gives CDR1 SGDLS, CDR2 YYNGEE. The germline V and J ends were trimmed by 3 bases and 5 bases, with 15 bases remaining between them. CDR3 nucleotides: TGTGCCAGCAGCGATACCGGGACCCTTTATCAGCCCCAGCATTTT. The encoded protein is CASSDTGTLYQPQHF.

This clone was seen more than once but under ten times. This chain uses TRBV4-3 with TRBJ2-1, with no clear D. V gave up 1 base and J gave up 10 bases, with 11 bases separating them. There are 13 residues in the CDR3. In germline, CDR1 is LGHNA, CDR2 YSLEER. CDR3 amino acids: CASSQGVLEEQFF. The CDR3 DNA sequence: TGCGCCAGCAGCCAAGGCGTTTTAGAAGAGCAGTTCTTC.

This rearrangement joins TRBV3-1 (or the pseudogene TRBV3-2) to TRBJ1-1; D is unclear. Trimming stripped 5 bases from V and 1 base from J, with 11 bases between. The CDR3 is 14 residues long. CDR1 is LGHDT, CDR2 YNNKEL, per germline (reference sequence). CDR3 in amino acids: CASSSSSRNTEAFF. In DNA, the CDR3 is TGTGCCAGCAGCTCCTCGTCCAGGAACACTGAAGCTTTCTTT.

This CDR3 reads CASFELDQPQHF. CDR3 coding DNA: TGTGCCAGCTTTGAGTTGGATCAGCCCCAGCATTTT. The J gene is TRBJ1-5, the V gene TRBV28; no definite D call. The V end lost 8 bases, the J end lost 5 bases, and 10 bases lay between the germline ends. CDR1 and CDR2 (germline): MDHEN, SYDVKM. The CDR3 runs to 12 residues.

The CDR3 region is CASSAELAGGYEQYF. Here the CDR3 DNA reads TGTGCCAGCAGCGCCGAACTAGCGGGAGGATACGAGCAGTACTTC. The rearrangement uses TRBV9 and TRBJ2-7; 12 positions agree with TRBD2. The CDR3 extends over 15 amino acids. Losses at the gene ends were 3 bases for V and 4 bases for J; bases not matched to a gene: 5. Per the germline V gene, CDR1 is SGDLS and CDR2 is YYNGEE.

The chain employs TRBV29-1 and TRBJ1-1, with D unresolved. This CDR3 has 12 amino acids. Germline V gene lookup returns CDR1 SQVTM and CDR2 ANQGSEA. V was shortened by 6 bases and J by 2 bases, with 10 bases between the two germline ends. CDR3 sequence: CSVVNKNTEAFF. CDR3 in DNA: TGCAGCGTCGTTAACAAAAACACTGAAGCTTTCTTT. Looking up the rest from reference TRBV29-1 and TRBJ1-1 gives the full variable domain: SAVISQKPSRDICQRGTSLTIQCQVDSQVTMMFWYRQQPGQSLTLIATANQGSEATYESGFVIDKFPISRPNLTFSTLTVSNMSPEDSSIYLCSVVNKNTEAFFGQGTRLTVV.

The chain joins TRBV7-9 to TRBJ2-2, with D perhaps TRBD1 or TRBD2 (5 bases each). The CDR3 runs 16 residues. V was clipped by 10 bases and J by 5 bases, with 23 bases between them. Germline V gene data show CDR1 as SEHNR and CDR2 as FQNEAQ (reference sequence). The CDR3 loop is CATYEAEGWGTGELFF. The CDR3, as DNA: TGTGCCACCTATGAGGCTGAAGGCTGGGGGACCGGGGAGCTGTTTTTT. The complete variable domain, with remaining parts taken from reference TRBV7-9 and TRBJ2-2, reads DTGVSQNPRHKITKRGQNVTFRCDPISEHNRLYWYRQTLGQGPEFLTYFQNEAQLEKSRLLSDRFSAERPKGSFSTLEIQRTEQGDSAMYLCATYEAEGWGTGELFFGEGSRLTVL.

The chain is built from TRBV3-1 (or the pseudogene TRBV3-2) and TRBJ2-3; 8 bases agree with TRBD2. CDR1 and CDR2 (germline): LGHDT, YNNKEL (reference sequence). The trim removed 5 bases at V and 0 bases at J, leaving 13 bases unmatched. CDR3 length: 18 residues. The CDR3, as DNA: TGTGCCAGCAGCGGGAGAGGTGTAGCGGGATTTAGCACAGATACGCAGTATTTT. This codes for CASSGRGVAGFSTDTQYF.

The chain uses TRBV7-9 and TRBJ1-1; TRBD1 is a possible D gene (5 bases). V lost 4 bases to trimming and J lost 7 bases, with 13 bases between them. The CDR3 has 13 residues. The germline V gene encodes CDR1 SEHNR and CDR2 FQNEAQ (reference sequence). This CDR3 is CASSSTRQLEAFF. CDR3 sequence (DNA): TGTGCCAGCAGCTCAACAAGACAGCTTGAAGCTTTCTTT.

The V gene is TRBV6-2 or TRBV6-3, the J gene TRBJ2-1, with 11 positions matching TRBD2. Trimming took 2 bases from V and 3 from J; bases not matched to a gene: 6. Per germline, CDR1 MNHEY and CDR2 SVGEGT. The CDR3 consists of 17 residues. The CDR3 region has the DNA TGTGCCAGCAGTTACAGTCCGACTAGCGGGATCTACAATGAGCAGTTCTTC. Translating it yields CASSYSPTSGIYNEQFF.

This chain connects TRBV4-3 to TRBJ2-3; D is uncertain. The V end was cut by 0 bases, the J end by 5 bases, with 9 bases between. The germline V gene has CDR1 LGHNA and CDR2 YSLEER. The CDR3 spans 14 residues. The CDR3 loop reads CASSQDGMRDTQYF. The DNA of the CDR3 is TGCGCCAGCAGCCAAGATGGGATGAGAGATACGCAGTATTTT.

This clone has only one observation. The gene calls are TRBV6-5 and TRBJ1-3; D remains unclear. The CDR3 runs 13 residues. Germline CDR1 is MNHEY and CDR2 is SVGAGI. Trimming removed 6 bases at V and 3 bases at J, with 9 bases between. The DNA for the CDR3 is TGTGCCAGCAGGGGGATTGATGGAAACACCATATATTTT. This codes for CASRGIDGNTIYF.

The chain joins TRBV28 to TRBJ2-5, with D possibly TRBD2 on 6 matching bases. This CDR3 region has 14 residues. Deletions cut 4 bases from V and 3 bases from J, with 12 bases between. Looked up from germline, CDR1 is MDHEN and CDR2 is SYDVKM. The CDR3 spells CASSSGTLKETQYF. The CDR3 region has the DNA TGTGCCAGCAGTTCGGGGACTCTCAAAGAGACCCAGTACTTC.

The CDR3 loop reads CASSPGQGAFLAGEQYF. CDR3 nucleotide sequence: TGTGCCAGCTCCCCCGGGCAGGGCGCTTTTCTAGCAGGGGAGCAGTACTTC. V gene TRBV18 combines with J gene TRBJ2-7; either TRBD1 or TRBD2 may fit D (5 bases each). CDR1 is KGHSH and CDR2 is LQKENI in the germline V gene. The CDR3 runs to 17 residues. The V end lost 6 bases, the J end lost 7 bases, and 28 bases lay between the germline ends.

The CDR3 spells CASSVHSSGRAWVNEQFF. The CDR3 bases are TGTGCCAGCAGCGTACATTCTAGCGGGAGGGCCTGGGTCAATGAGCAGTTCTTC. The chain links TRBV9 to TRBJ2-1; 12 bases fit TRBD2. V shed 1 base, J shed 6 bases, and the junction held 11 bases outside the gene matches. Germline assignment: CDR1 SGDLS and CDR2 YYNGEE. The CDR3 consists of 18 residues.

The V gene is TRBV6-5, the J gene TRBJ2-1, with 10 bases identical to TRBD2. The CDR3 loop spans 15 amino acids. Germline V CDR1 and CDR2: MNHEY, SVGAGI. The ends lost 4 bases at V and 6 bases at J; junction bases unmatched: 6. The CDR3 loop is CASSSPGTSANEQFF. CDR3 bases: TGTGCCAGCAGTTCCCCCGGGACTAGCGCCAATGAGCAGTTCTTC.

This clone has only one observation. J is TRBJ2-1 and V is TRBV6-2 or TRBV6-3, with 14 bases lining up with TRBD2. Trimming cost V 2 bases and J 7 bases; bases outside gene matches: 7. The CDR3 spans 17 residues. The germline gives CDR1 MNHEY, CDR2 SVGEGT. CDR3 region: CASSYQRLAGGKNEQFF. The DNA of the CDR3 is TGTGCCAGCAGTTACCAAAGACTAGCGGGAGGGAAAAATGAGCAGTTCTTC.

This clone was recorded once. This chain connects TRBV19 to TRBJ2-2; 8 bases align to TRBD1. V gave up 6 bases and J gave up 6 bases; unmatched junction bases: 6. Germline loops: CDR1 LNHDA, CDR2 SQIVND (reference sequence). The CDR3 runs to 14 residues. CDR3 protein: CASRTGQGPGELFF. DNA of the CDR3: TGTGCCAGTAGGACCGGACAGGGTCCCGGGGAGCTGTTTTTT. The full variable domain, rest sourced from reference TRBV19 and TRBJ2-2, is DGGITQSPKYLFRKEGQNVTLSCEQNLNHDAMYWYRQDPGQGLRLIYYSQIVNDFQKGDIAEGYSVSREKKESFPLTVTSAQKNPTAFYLCASRTGQGPGELFFGEGSRLTVL.

V usage is TRBV11-3 and J usage is TRBJ1-1, with TRBD1 as a possible D gene (6 bases). The CDR3 runs 13 residues. Germline CDR1 SGHNT, CDR2 YENEEA. The V end lost 6 bases, the J end lost 0 bases, and 8 bases lay between the germline ends. CDR3 DNA: TGTGCCAGCAGTCAGGGGATGAACACTGAAGCTTTCTTT. It encodes CASSQGMNTEAFF.

This clone was detected only a few times. This chain joins TRBV7-9 and TRBJ2-7; D tentatively fits TRBD1 or TRBD2 (5 bases each). CDR1 and CDR2 (germline): SEHNR, FQNEAQ (reference sequence). V shed 4 bases and J shed 7 bases, with 17 bases lying between them. CDR3 length: 14 residues. The CDR3 DNA is TGTGCCAGCAGCTCACCGGGGCCCGGTAGGGAGCAGTACTTC. Translation gives CASSSPGPGREQYF. Together with reference TRBV7-9 and TRBJ2-7, the CDR3 gives the full variable domain: DTGVSQNPRHKITKRGQNVTFRCDPISEHNRLYWYRQTLGQGPEFLTYFQNEAQLEKSRLLSDRFSAERPKGSFSTLEIQRTEQGDSAMYLCASSSPGPGREQYFGPGTRLTVT.